Sequencing of this TCR beta chain was carried out in a study of blood T cell repertoires in COVID-19. Study background: COVID-19 samples, acute and convalescent, were from the United States, Italy and Spain.

Authors' analysis steps: Estimation of nucleated cell counts was performed using reference gene primer amplification. Repertoires were generated with immunoSEQ multiplex PCR, while TCRdb's copy carries only in-frame clones and drops some. The V and J calls and clone size were taken over from that table, and D and trimming were inferred from the DNA. The sample lists 70,000 to 95,000 clones; 80% to 95% were seen once. Germline CDR1 and CDR2: MDHEN and SYDVKM. The V and J ends lost 4 bases and 1 base, in that order; junction bases with no gene match: 8. The CDR3 covers 17 residues. It was during active infection that Seattle patients were enrolled and then longitudinally followed.

Sequences were obtained from peripheral blood. The chain couples TRBV28 to TRBJ2-2, with 8 nucleotides matching TRBD1. This receptor was taken from a middle-aged man with COVID-19, enrolled during active disease. The CDR3 nucleotides read TGTGCCAGCAGTTCACCCAGGACAGGGATGAACACCGGGGAGCTGTTTTTT. Translation gives CASSSPRTGMNTGELFF.